The sequence of this T cell receptor beta chain was determined in a study of cytomegalovirus exposure and HLA in healthy donors. Primers for the PCR totalled 60 Vbeta and 13 Jbeta. Generated by immunoSEQ multiplex PCR, the TCRdb table keeps only in-frame clones and is missing some. The table includes roughly 290,000 clones, about four fifths detected once. The germline V and J ends were trimmed by 0 bases and 4 bases, with 12 bases remaining between them. The CDR3 sequence is 15 residues long. From germline, CDR1 is WSHSY and CDR2 SAAADI. Sequencing was performed on PBMCs. V and J are TRBV10-2 and TRBJ1-2; D is uncertain. This TCR was recovered from a girl aged 2 to 10 in good health and CMV-seronegative. The CDR3: CASSESGSRRYGYTF. As DNA, the CDR3 is TGCGCCAGCAGTGAGTCGGGCAGCCGTCGCTATGGCTACACCTTC.